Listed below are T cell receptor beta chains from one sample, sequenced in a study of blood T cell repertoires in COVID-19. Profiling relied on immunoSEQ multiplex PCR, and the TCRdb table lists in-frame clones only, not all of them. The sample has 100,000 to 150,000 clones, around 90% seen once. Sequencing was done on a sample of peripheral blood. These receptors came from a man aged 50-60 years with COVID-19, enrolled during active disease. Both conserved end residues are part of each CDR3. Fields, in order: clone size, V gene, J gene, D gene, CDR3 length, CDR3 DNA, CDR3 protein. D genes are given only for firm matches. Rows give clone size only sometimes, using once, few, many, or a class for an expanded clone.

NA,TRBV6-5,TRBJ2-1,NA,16,TGTGCCAGCAGTTACTCGCTATCGGTCTCCTACAATGAGCAGTTCTTC,CASSYSLSVSYNEQFF
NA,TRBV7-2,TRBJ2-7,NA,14,TGTGCCAGCAGCAGGGCCAGGGGTCGTTCCGAGCAGTACTTC,CASSRARGRSEQYF
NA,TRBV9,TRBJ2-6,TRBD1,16,TGTGCCAGCAGCGCAGGGGGCGCGGAAGGGGCCAACGTCCTGACTTTC,CASSAGGAEGANVLTF
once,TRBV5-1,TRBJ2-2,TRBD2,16,TGCGCCAGCAGCTTGGGACTAGCGGGGGACACCGGGGAGCTGTTTTTT,CASSLGLAGDTGELFF
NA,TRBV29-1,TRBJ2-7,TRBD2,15,TGCAGCGTTGTGGTCGGGACTAGCGGGTCCTACGAGCAGTACTTC,CSVVVGTSGSYEQYF
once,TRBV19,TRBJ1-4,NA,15,TGTGCCAGTAGAAGCAATTCAGGGTATACGGAAAAACTGTTTTTT,CASRSNSGYTEKLFF
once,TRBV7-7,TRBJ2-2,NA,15,TGTGCCAGCAGCCCTCGAACCGACTACACCGGGGAGCTGTTTTTT,CASSPRTDYTGELFF
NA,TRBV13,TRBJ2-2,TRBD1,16,TGTGCCAGCAGCTTACGAGGGGGCCAAAACACCGGGGAGCTGTTTTTT,CASSLRGGQNTGELFF
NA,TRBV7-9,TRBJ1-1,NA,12,TGTGCCAGCCGGACAGAGAACACTGAAGCTTTCTTT,CASRTENTEAFF
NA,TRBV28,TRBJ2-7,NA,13,TGTGCCAGCAGTTTCCCGAACAGGTACGAGCAGTACTTC,CASSFPNRYEQYF
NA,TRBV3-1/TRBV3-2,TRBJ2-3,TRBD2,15,TGTGCCAGCAGATCGAGCGGGAGGTCGACAGATACGCAGTATTTT,CASRSSGRSTDTQYF
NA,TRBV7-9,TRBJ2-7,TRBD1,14,TGTGCCAGCAGCTTTTCGGAGACAGGGGTCGAGCAGTACTTC,CASSFSETGVEQYF
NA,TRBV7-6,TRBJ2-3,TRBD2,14,TGTGCCAGCAGCTTAGCGGGAGGGTCAGATACGCAGTATTTT,CASSLAGGSDTQYF
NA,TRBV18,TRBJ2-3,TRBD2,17,TGTGCCAGCTCCCTCGGGGCTAGCGGGACAAGCACAGATACGCAGTATTTT,CASSLGASGTSTDTQYF
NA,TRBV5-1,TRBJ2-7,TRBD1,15,TGCGCCAGCAGCTTGAGCGGACAGGGTTTTTACGAGCAGTACTTC,CASSLSGQGFYEQYF
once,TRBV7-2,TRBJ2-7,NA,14,TGTGCCAGCAGCTTAGCGGCACAGTCCTACGAGCAGTACTTC,CASSLAAQSYEQYF
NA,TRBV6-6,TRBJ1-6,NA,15,TGTGCCAGCAGTCCGCCCGGCAGGGATGGTTCACCCCTCCACTTT,CASSPPGRDGSPLHF
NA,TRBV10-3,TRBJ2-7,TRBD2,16,TGTGCCATCAGTAAAAGACTAGCGGACACCTCCTACGAGCAGTACTTC,CAISKRLADTSYEQYF
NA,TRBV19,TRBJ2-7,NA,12,TGTGTAGTTTCGGGGAGCTCCTACGAGCAGTACTTC,CVVSGSSYEQYF
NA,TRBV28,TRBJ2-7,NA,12,TGTGCCAGCAGTTTGGGGGGTGCCGGGCAGTACTTC,CASSLGGAGQYF
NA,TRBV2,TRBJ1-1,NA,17,TGTGCCAGCAGTGAAGGGACACTCCCCAGAGCGTACACTGAAGCTTTCTTT,CASSEGTLPRAYTEAFF
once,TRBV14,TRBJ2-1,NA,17,TGTGCCAGCAGCCAAAAAATGTCCGCTAGCGAAAACAATGAGCAGTTCTTC,CASSQKMSASENNEQFF